Below are 20 T cell receptor beta chains sequenced from a single sample in a study of OX40 agonist ivuxolimab in advanced cancers. Method: immunoSEQ multiplex PCR; TCRdb's copy keeps in-frame clones and lacks some. Here the sample spans about 27,000 clones, 82% being singletons. Material: CD4+ or CD8+ T cells sorted from blood, obtained in a trial of the OX40 agonist ivuxolimab. The source is an adult with an advanced solid tumor such as melanoma, head and neck, liver or kidney cancer.

On this clone itself: This probably arose from a read error, given a far larger clone one base away. The chain couples TRBV11-2 to TRBJ2-7, with 9 bases lining up with TRBD1. The CDR3 consists of 14 residues. Germline CDR1 SGHAT, CDR2 FQNNGV. J lost 3 bases, V lost 5 bases, and 5 bases had no gene match. In DNA, the CDR3 is TGTGCCAGCAGCCCCGGGACAGGGTACTACGAGCAGTACTTC. As protein: CASSPGTGYYEQYF.

Here the CDR3 reads CASSPMTGTEAFF. The DNA of the CDR3 is TGTGCCAGCAGCCCGATGACAGGGACTGAAGCTTTCTTT. The chain uses TRBV13 and TRBJ1-1, with TRBD1 matching 7 bases. CDR3 length: 13 amino acids. J was trimmed by 5 bases and V by 5 bases; bases with no gene match: 5. CDR1 and CDR2 from the germline V gene are PRHDT and FYEKMQ (reference sequence).

The V call is TRBV2, the J call TRBJ1-5; a weak D match, TRBD1 (5 bases). The CDR3 loop spans 15 amino acids. The germline V gene has CDR1 SNHLY and CDR2 FYNNEI. Trimming shortened V by 3 bases and J by 6 bases, and 15 bases separated the two germline ends. CDR3 in DNA: TGTGCCAGCAGTGATCCGGGGGGGTGGAGTCAGCCCCAGCATTTT. This gives the protein CASSDPGGWSQPQHF.

The chain uses TRBV6-5 and TRBJ2-7; 7 bases are a match to TRBD2. V was clipped by 8 bases and J by 7 bases; unmatched bases: 11. CDR3 length: 13 amino acids. Germline CDR1 and CDR2: MNHEY and SVGAGI. The CDR3 DNA sequence: TGTGCCAGCTCCCCCGGGGCGGGAGAGGAGCAGTACTTC. Protein product: CASSPGAGEEQYF.

This clone appeared a few times. The genes are TRBV6-5 and TRBJ2-3; tentatively, D is TRBD1 (5 bases). V was shortened by 8 bases and J by 3 bases, with 12 bases between the two germline ends. Germline V gene data show CDR1 as MNHEY and CDR2 as SVGAGI. The length of the CDR3 is 13 residues. The CDR3 DNA reads as TGTGCCAGCTGTGGCAGGGATACAGATACGCAGTATTTT. Amino acids: CASCGRDTDTQYF.

This chain links TRBV27 with TRBJ1-2; D is unclear. Germline V CDR1 and CDR2: MNHEY, SMNVEV (reference sequence). V was cut by 0 bases and J by 6 bases, with 11 bases left in between. The CDR3 is 14 residues long. The CDR3, as DNA: TGTGCCAGCAGTTTATCAGGCTCTTGGGATGGCTACACCTTC. This encodes CASSLSGSWDGYTF.

The chain combines TRBV27 with TRBJ2-3; 10 positions match TRBD2. Germline CDR1 and CDR2: MNHEY and SMNVEV (reference sequence). CDR3 size: 16 residues. V gave up 6 bases and J gave up 4 bases; unmatched junction bases: 10. The CDR3 here is CASRPGLAMVSDTQYF. As DNA, the CDR3 is TGTGCCAGCAGACCGGGACTAGCGATGGTTTCAGATACGCAGTATTTT.

Only one count was recorded for this clone. This rearrangement joins TRBV5-5 to TRBJ2-5; 10 bases are a match to TRBD1. V lost 4 bases, J lost 4 bases, and 4 bases stayed unmatched. Germline V gene lookup returns CDR1 SGHKS and CDR2 YYEKEE (reference sequence). This CDR3 is 14 amino acids long. The CDR3 nucleotides read TGTGCCAGCAGCGAGACAGGGGGCCTAGAGACCCAGTACTTC. As protein: CASSETGGLETQYF.

The chain employs TRBV29-1 and TRBJ2-7; 8 nucleotides line up with TRBD1. V was clipped by 3 bases and J by 3 bases; unmatched bases: 4. Germline V gives CDR1 SQVTM, CDR2 ANQGSEA. The CDR3 has 13 residues. CDR3 region: CSVEVGQGYEQYF. The CDR3 DNA follows: TGCAGCGTTGAGGTAGGACAGGGCTACGAGCAGTACTTC.

This clone was recorded a few times. In DNA, the CDR3 is TGTGCCAGCAGTTACGGGACAGGGGCCAATCAGCCCCAGCATTTT. Encoded protein: CASSYGTGANQPQHF. The gene calls are TRBV6-5 and TRBJ1-5; 10 nucleotides line up with TRBD1. Germline CDR1 and CDR2: MNHEY and SVGAGI. The CDR3 has 15 amino acids. The V and J ends lost 2 bases and 3 bases, in that order; junction bases with no gene match: 1.

CDR3 nucleotides: TGTGCCAGTTCGACAGGGTGGGCTCAGCCCCAGCATTTT. Translated: CASSTGWAQPQHF. The rearrangement links TRBV27 to TRBJ1-5, with 7 bases that match TRBD1. The CDR3 is 13 amino acids. The J segment lost 6 bases and the V segment lost 9 bases, leaving 8 bases of the junction unmatched. Germline V gene lookup returns CDR1 MNHEY and CDR2 SMNVEV (reference sequence).

The sample holds one count of this clone. The V gene is TRBV28, the J gene TRBJ2-1; weak D call: TRBD2 (6 bases). Trimming took 3 bases from V and 10 from J, leaving 16 bases between them. This CDR3 region has 14 residues. Germline-derived CDR1 and CDR2 are MDHEN and SYDVKM. This CDR3 reads CASSFGLVTSEQFF. CDR3 DNA sequence: TGTGCCAGCAGTTTCGGACTTGTTACTAGCGAGCAGTTCTTC. Variable domain in full (rest from reference TRBV28 and TRBJ2-1): DVKVTQSSRYLVKRTGEKVFLECVQDMDHENMFWYRQDPGLGLRLIYFSYDVKMKEKGDIPEGYSVSREKKERFSLILESASTNQTSMYLCASSFGLVTSEQFFGPGTRLTVL.

The rearrangement links TRBV27 to TRBJ2-1, with 12 positions matching TRBD2. V dropped 4 bases and J dropped 5; count of bases not matched to a gene: 6. CDR1 and CDR2 (germline): MNHEY, SMNVEV (reference sequence). The CDR3 contains 16 residues. CDR3 coding DNA: TGTGCCAGCAGTTCCCCTAGCGGGAGGGCCCACAATGAGCAGTTCTTC. Protein: CASSSPSGRAHNEQFF.

The CDR3 sequence is CASSLGEAGYMTDTQYF. CDR3 coding DNA: TGCGCCAGCAGCTTGGGTGAAGCGGGATATATGACAGATACGCAGTATTTT. The chain joins TRBV5-1 to TRBJ2-3, with 7 positions matching TRBD2. CDR3 size: 17 residues. Germline V gene lookup returns CDR1 SGHRS and CDR2 YFSETQ. Trimming cost V 0 bases and J 3 bases; bases outside gene matches: 10.

This clone has more than one count but fewer than ten. The genes are TRBV11-3 and TRBJ2-1; D is uncertain. Trimming removed 1 base at V and 6 bases at J, with 4 bases between. This CDR3 is 12 amino acids long. CDR1 SGHNT and CDR2 YENEEA come from the germline V gene. The DNA of the CDR3 is TGTGCCAGCAGCTTAGCCGGCAATGAGCAGTTCTTC. This sequence encodes CASSLAGNEQFF.

This chain joins TRBV6-5 and TRBJ2-7; 10 nucleotides line up with TRBD1. CDR1 is MNHEY, CDR2 SVGAGI, per germline. V was clipped by 6 bases and J by 7 bases; unmatched bases: 12. The CDR3 sequence is 15 residues long. The DNA of the CDR3 is TGTGCCAGCAGGCCCCGACAGGGGGCGGCGGGGGAGCAGTACTTC. Its protein is CASRPRQGAAGEQYF.

The chain employs TRBV27 and TRBJ1-4; possible D gene TRBD1, 5 bases. Germline CDR1 and CDR2: MNHEY and SMNVEV (reference sequence). V was pared by 7 bases and J by 4 bases, with 10 bases between. This CDR3 comprises 13 residues. CDR3 amino acids: CASTGHLNEKLFF. In DNA form, the CDR3 reads TGTGCCAGCACCGGACACCTTAATGAAAAACTGTTTTTT. Variable domain in full (rest from reference TRBV27 and TRBJ1-4): EAQVTQNPRYLITVTGKKLTVTCSQNMNHEYMSWYRQDPGLGLRQIYYSMNVEVTDKGDVPEGYKVSRKEKRNFPLILESPSPNQTSLYFCASTGHLNEKLFFGSGTQLSVL.

This chain uses TRBV2 with TRBJ1-5; D uncertain. Deletions cut 3 bases from V and 3 bases from J, with 9 bases between. This CDR3 is built from 14 residues. The germline V gene has CDR1 SNHLY and CDR2 FYNNEI. The chain's CDR3 is CASSDPGFNQPQHF. CDR3 nucleotide sequence: TGTGCCAGCAGTGACCCGGGGTTCAATCAGCCCCAGCATTTT.

The V gene is TRBV28, the J gene TRBJ2-7, with 7 bases aligning to TRBD1. CDR1 MDHEN and CDR2 SYDVKM come from the germline V gene. J lost 4 bases, V lost 2 bases, and 2 bases had no gene match. The CDR3 extends over 13 amino acids. The CDR3 DNA sequence: TGTGCCAGCAGTTTAGACAGGGCTTACGAGCAGTACTTC. It specifies CASSLDRAYEQYF.

In DNA form, the CDR3 reads TGCAGCGTTGATATGGAGGATAGGGGCCCAGCGGGAGTTTTCCGCTCCTACGAGCAGTACTTC. Its translation is CSVDMEDRGPAGVFRSYEQYF. The V gene is TRBV29-1, the J gene TRBJ2-7; 8 bases map to TRBD2. The V segment lost 3 bases and the J segment 0 bases; nucleotides outside the gene matches: 25. This CDR3 is 21 amino acids long. Germline CDR1 reads SQVTM; CDR2 reads ANQGSEA.